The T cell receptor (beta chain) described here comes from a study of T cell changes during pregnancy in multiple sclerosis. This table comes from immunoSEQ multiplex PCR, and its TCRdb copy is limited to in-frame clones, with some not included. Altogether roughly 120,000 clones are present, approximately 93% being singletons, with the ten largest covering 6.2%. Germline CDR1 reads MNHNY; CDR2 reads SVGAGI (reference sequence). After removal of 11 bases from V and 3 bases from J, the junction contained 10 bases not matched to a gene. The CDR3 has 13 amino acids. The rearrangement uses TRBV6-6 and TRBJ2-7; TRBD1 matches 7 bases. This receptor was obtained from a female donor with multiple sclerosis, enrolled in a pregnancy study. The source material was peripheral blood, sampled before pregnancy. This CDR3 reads CASSGTVNYEQYF. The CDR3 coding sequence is TGTGCCTCCTCAGGGACAGTTAACTACGAGCAGTACTTC.